These 8 T cell receptor beta chains were sequenced from one sample in a study of T cell responses to AZD1222 COVID-19 vaccine. TCRdb keeps only in-frame clones here, not all; method: immunoSEQ multiplex PCR. The sample yields 95,000 to 110,000 clones, roughly 89% seen once. Material: peripheral blood, obtained on day 0 of AZD1222 vaccination. Receptor source: an adult in good health.

This rearrangement joins TRBV7-9 to TRBJ1-1, with D possibly matching TRBD1 (5 bases). V gave up 5 bases and J gave up 6 bases, with 16 bases separating them. Germline V gives CDR1 SEHNR, CDR2 FQNEAQ (reference sequence). This CDR3 has 14 amino acids. In nucleotides, the CDR3 is TGTGCCAGCAGCCTTACTGACAGTTGGGCTGAAGCTTTCTTT. Amino acids: CASSLTDSWAEAFF.

CDR3 protein: CASSLNRLTDTQYF. In DNA, the CDR3 is TGTGCCAGCAGCTTAAATAGGCTCACAGATACGCAGTATTTT. The chain employs TRBV7-3 and TRBJ2-3; D is uncertain. Germline CDR1 and CDR2: SGHTA and FQGTGA. Deletions cut 1 base from V and 2 bases from J, with 7 bases between. This CDR3 contains 14 residues.

In the case of this clone: Other nucleotide sequences from this sample produce the same CDR3. The chain couples TRBV7-9 to TRBJ2-3; the D is unclear. The CDR3 has 13 amino acids. Trimming removed 5 bases at V and 4 bases at J, with 10 bases between. Germline V gives CDR1 SEHNR, CDR2 FQNEAQ (reference sequence). The CDR3 here is CASSPRGPDTQYF. Here the CDR3 DNA reads TGTGCCAGCAGCCCACGTGGGCCAGATACGCAGTATTTT.

The chain links TRBV7-8 to TRBJ2-1, with a possible D match to TRBD1 (5 bases). The V end was cut by 3 bases, the J end by 3 bases, with 18 bases between. This CDR3 spans 17 amino acids. CDR1 and CDR2 (germline): SGHVS, FQNEAQ. This CDR3 reads CASSFSSGRDNYNEQFF. CDR3 nucleotides: TGTGCCAGCAGCTTCAGTTCTGGCAGGGATAACTACAATGAGCAGTTCTTC.

The chain has TRBV15 and TRBJ2-6; D gene unclear. Between the trimmed V and J ends, which lost 5 bases and 0 bases, there was a span of 8 bases. The germline V gene encodes CDR1 LNHNV and CDR2 YYDKDF (reference sequence). The CDR3 contains 15 residues. The CDR3 here is CATSGGSSGANVLTF. The CDR3 coding sequence is TGTGCCACCAGCGGTGGATCCTCTGGGGCCAACGTCCTGACTTTC.

The rearrangement joins TRBV5-1 to TRBJ2-7, with unresolved D. The CDR3 is 12 residues long. Germline V gene sequence: CDR1 SGHRS, CDR2 YFSETQ. V lost 0 bases to trimming and J lost 6 bases, with 7 bases between them. The CDR3 protein is CASSLGVGEQYF. In DNA form, the CDR3 reads TGCGCCAGCAGCTTGGGGGTTGGCGAGCAGTACTTC.

V usage is TRBV18 and J usage is TRBJ2-7; D ambiguous. The CDR3 is made up of 15 amino acids. CDR1 and CDR2 from the germline V gene are KGHSH and LQKENI. Trimming shortened V by 3 bases and J by 0 bases, and 12 bases separated the two germline ends. CDR3: CASSPRAESSYEQYF. Written as DNA, the CDR3 is TGTGCCAGCTCACCCCGGGCAGAAAGCTCCTACGAGCAGTACTTC.

V gene TRBV11-2 combines with J gene TRBJ1-5, with D unclear. CDR3 length equals 13 residues. Trimming shortened V by 5 bases and J by 5 bases, and 10 bases separated the two germline ends. CDR1 and CDR2 (germline): SGHAT, FQNNGV. In DNA form, the CDR3 reads TGTGCCAGCAGCGAAAACCGGGATCAGCCCCAGCATTTT. Residues: CASSENRDQPQHF.